A selection of T cell receptor beta chains follows, all from one sample in a study of blood T cell repertoires in COVID-19. Assay: immunoSEQ multiplex PCR; the TCRdb copy retains only in-frame clones and omits some. The top ten hold over 9.5% of the sample, which has about 230,000 clones, 70% to 90% seen once. Sequenced material: peripheral blood. The receptor source for this set is a woman between 18 and 29 years old who had recovered from COVID-19. CDR3s include the opening cysteine and the closing phenylalanine or tryptophan. The order of the fields is CDR3 protein, CDR3 DNA, D gene, V gene, clone size, J gene. D genes are given only for firm matches. Clone size is stated in some rows and not others, as once, few, many or a class when expanded.

CDR3: CASSLYRGGQPQHF
DNA: TGTGCCAGCAGTTTATACAGGGGAGGTCAGCCCCAGCATTTT
D: TRBD1
V: TRBV27
size: .
J: TRBJ1-5

CDR3: CASSLGQGNTEAFF
DNA: TGTGCCAGTAGTTTGGGGCAGGGGAACACTGAAGCTTTCTTT
D: .
V: TRBV19
size: .
J: TRBJ1-1

CDR3: CASSQRLARNEQFF
DNA: TGCGCCAGCAGCCAACGACTAGCAAGAAATGAGCAGTTCTTC
D: TRBD2
V: TRBV4-3
size: .
J: TRBJ2-1

CDR3: CASSNLAGSDNEQFF
DNA: TGTGCCAGCAGCAACCTAGCGGGATCCGACAATGAGCAGTTCTTC
D: TRBD2
V: TRBV7-2
size: .
J: TRBJ2-1

CDR3: CASSQASGSSEQFF
DNA: TGTGCCAGCAGCCAGGCTAGCGGGAGCAGTGAGCAGTTCTTC
D: TRBD2
V: TRBV7-3
size: .
J: TRBJ2-1

CDR3: CAWSPSQTQYF
DNA: TGTGCCTGGAGCCCTTCCCAGACCCAGTACTTC
D: .
V: TRBV30
size: .
J: TRBJ2-5

CDR3: CASSLAFTGSNYEQYF
DNA: TGTGCCAGCAGCTTAGCGTTTACAGGAAGCAATTACGAGCAGTACTTC
D: .
V: TRBV7-2
size: .
J: TRBJ2-7

CDR3: CASSTVGAETQYF
DNA: TGTGCCAGTAGCACAGTTGGGGCGGAGACCCAGTACTTC
D: .
V: TRBV19
size: .
J: TRBJ2-5

CDR3: CASAPRRGSTDTQYF
DNA: TGTGCCAGCGCCCCTCGGAGGGGAAGCACAGATACGCAGTATTTT
D: .
V: TRBV6-5
size: .
J: TRBJ2-3

CDR3: CASTPSGTAATEQYF
DNA: TGCGCCAGCACCCCTTCCGGGACAGCCGCAACCGAGCAGTACTTC
D: TRBD1
V: TRBV5-1
size: once
J: TRBJ2-7

CDR3: CASSHMIERTAPNYGYTF
DNA: TGTGCCAGCAGTCACATGATTGAAAGGACAGCCCCCAACTATGGCTACACCTTC
D: .
V: TRBV6-6
size: few
J: TRBJ1-2

CDR3: CASSLGGGYTGELFF
DNA: TGTGCCAGCAGTTTAGGGGGCGGATACACCGGGGAGCTGTTTTTT
D: .
V: TRBV27
size: .
J: TRBJ2-2

CDR3: CASSILRGRGINQPQHF
DNA: TGTGCCAGTAGTATTCTGCGAGGGAGGGGAATTAATCAGCCCCAGCATTTT
D: .
V: TRBV19
size: few
J: TRBJ1-5

CDR3: CASSQDRGGADTQYF
DNA: TGTGCCAGCAGCCAAGATCGAGGGGGGGCAGATACGCAGTATTTT
D: .
V: TRBV4-2
size: .
J: TRBJ2-3

CDR3: CASRLGQGETQYF
DNA: TGTGCCAGCAGATTGGGACAGGGGGAGACCCAGTACTTC
D: TRBD1
V: TRBV5-4
size: .
J: TRBJ2-5

CDR3: CASSLLTSGRSYEQYF
DNA: TGTGCCAGCAGCTTGTTGACTAGCGGGAGGTCCTACGAGCAGTACTTC
D: TRBD2
V: TRBV13
size: .
J: TRBJ2-7

CDR3: CAWRGQGLSNEKLFF
DNA: TGTGCCTGGAGAGGACAGGGGCTGTCTAATGAAAAACTGTTTTTT
D: TRBD1
V: TRBV30
size: once
J: TRBJ1-4

CDR3: CATSDQNRGNTGELFF
DNA: TGTGCCACCAGTGACCAAAACAGGGGAAACACCGGGGAGCTGTTTTTT
D: TRBD1
V: TRBV24-1
size: once
J: TRBJ2-2

CDR3: CASRPRGPSTGELFF
DNA: TGTGCCAGCAGGCCGCGGGGTCCGAGCACCGGGGAGCTGTTTTTT
D: .
V: TRBV6-5
size: .
J: TRBJ2-2

CDR3: CASSYSPGTGGEKLFF
DNA: TGTGCCAGCAGCTACTCCCCCGGGACAGGGGGCGAAAAACTGTTTTTT
D: TRBD1
V: TRBV5-4
size: .
J: TRBJ1-4

CDR3: CASSLIGGAAFF
DNA: TGTGCCAGCAGTTTGATTGGCGGTGCAGCTTTCTTT
D: .
V: TRBV27
size: .
J: TRBJ1-1

CDR3: CASSRSGEQFF
DNA: TGTGCCAGCAGCCGGTCCGGTGAGCAGTTCTTC
D: .
V: TRBV11-3
size: .
J: TRBJ2-1

CDR3: CASSYSREGNEQFF
DNA: TGTGCCAGCAGTTACTCGCGGGAGGGCAATGAGCAGTTCTTC
D: TRBD2
V: TRBV6-6
size: .
J: TRBJ2-1

CDR3: CASSFGQGAYNEQFF
DNA: TGTGCCAGCAGCTTCGGACAGGGGGCCTACAATGAGCAGTTCTTC
D: TRBD1
V: TRBV7-6
size: .
J: TRBJ2-1

CDR3: CASSQDRAGGTQYF
DNA: TGTGCCAGCAGCCAGGACAGGGCAGGGGGGACCCAGTACTTC
D: TRBD1
V: TRBV28
size: once
J: TRBJ2-5

CDR3: CASSFREGTDTQYF
DNA: TGTGCCAGCAGCTTCAGGGAGGGAACAGATACGCAGTATTTT
D: TRBD2
V: TRBV7-2
size: .
J: TRBJ2-3

CDR3: CASSPTLAGQSYEQYF
DNA: TGTGCCAGCTCACCAACGCTAGCGGGACAGTCCTACGAGCAGTACTTC
D: TRBD2
V: TRBV18
size: .
J: TRBJ2-7

CDR3: CASSLGEDEQFF
DNA: TGTGCCAGCAGCTTAGGGGAGGATGAGCAGTTCTTC
D: .
V: TRBV11-3
size: .
J: TRBJ2-1

CDR3: CASSFASRDEQYF
DNA: TGTGCCAGCAGTTTCGCTAGCCGCGACGAGCAGTACTTC
D: .
V: TRBV28
size: .
J: TRBJ2-7

CDR3: CASSHLGHNVLEAFF
DNA: TGTGCCAGCAGCCACCTGGGACATAACGTCTTAGAAGCTTTCTTT
D: .
V: TRBV3-1/TRBV3-2
size: once
J: TRBJ1-1

CDR3: CASSKRGAYNSPLHF
DNA: TGTGCCAGCAGCAAACGCGGGGCTTATAATTCACCCCTCCACTTT
D: .
V: TRBV6-5
size: .
J: TRBJ1-6

CDR3: CASSSLGQGLNEKLFF
DNA: TGTGCCAGCAGTTCCCTGGGACAGGGATTGAATGAAAAACTGTTTTTT
D: TRBD1
V: TRBV27
size: .
J: TRBJ1-4

CDR3: CASGLYPQGGDEKLFF
DNA: TGTGCTAGTGGTTTGTACCCTCAGGGGGGAGATGAAAAACTGTTTTTT
D: TRBD1
V: TRBV12-5
size: .
J: TRBJ1-4

CDR3: CASSHGVANTDTQYF
DNA: TGTGCCAGCAGCCACGGTGTTGCGAACACAGATACGCAGTATTTT
D: .
V: TRBV7-9
size: .
J: TRBJ2-3

CDR3: CASSLWAEETQYF
DNA: TGTGCCAGCAGCTTGTGGGCAGAAGAGACCCAGTACTTC
D: .
V: TRBV5-5
size: once
J: TRBJ2-5

CDR3: CASSYRRGQNEKLFF
DNA: TGTGCCAGCAGTTACAGGCGGGGACAGAATGAAAAACTGTTTTTT
D: TRBD1
V: TRBV6-2/TRBV6-3
size: .
J: TRBJ1-4

CDR3: CASSPRTSGKSYKQYF
DNA: TGTGCCAGCAGCCCTCGGACTAGCGGGAAGTCCTACAAGCAGTACTTC
D: TRBD2
V: TRBV3-1/TRBV3-2
size: .
J: TRBJ2-7

CDR3: CASSRDRAEIGYTF
DNA: TGTGCCAGCTCAAGGGACAGGGCAGAAATCGGCTACACCTTC
D: TRBD1
V: TRBV18
size: .
J: TRBJ1-2

CDR3: CASSGSGGSNQPQHF
DNA: TGTGCCAGCAGTGGGTCGGGGGGAAGCAATCAGCCCCAGCATTTT
D: .
V: TRBV25-1
size: .
J: TRBJ1-5

CDR3: CAIIGARGISTDTQYF
DNA: TGTGCCATCATCGGAGCCAGGGGAATTAGCACAGATACGCAGTATTTT
D: .
V: TRBV10-3
size: once
J: TRBJ2-3

CDR3: CAIGKGLALTDTQYF
DNA: TGTGCCATCGGGAAGGGACTAGCGCTGACAGATACGCAGTATTTT
D: TRBD2
V: TRBV10-3
size: .
J: TRBJ2-3

CDR3: CASSQELGRATYGSINQPQHF
DNA: TGTGCCAGCAGCCAAGAGTTGGGCAGGGCCACGTACGGATCTATCAATCAGCCCCAGCATTTT
D: .
V: TRBV4-2
size: few
J: TRBJ1-5

CDR3: CASSPNTGSPYGYTF
DNA: TGTGCCAGCAGTCCTAACACCGGGAGCCCTTATGGCTACACCTTC
D: .
V: TRBV6-5
size: .
J: TRBJ1-2

CDR3: CASRLAGEYNEQFF
DNA: TGTGCCAGCAGGTTAGCGGGAGAATACAATGAGCAGTTCTTC
D: TRBD2
V: TRBV7-9
size: .
J: TRBJ2-1

CDR3: CASSQGQGNTEAFF
DNA: TGTGCCAGCAGCCAAGGACAGGGGAACACTGAAGCTTTCTTT
D: TRBD1
V: TRBV4-2
size: .
J: TRBJ1-1

CDR3: CASSPNGRREQETQYF
DNA: TGTGCCAGCAGCCCCAATGGCCGCCGGGAACAAGAGACCCAGTACTTC
D: .
V: TRBV5-4
size: .
J: TRBJ2-5

CDR3: CASSQDLAGVGHNEQFF
DNA: TGCGCCAGCAGCCAAGATTTGGCGGGAGTAGGGCACAATGAGCAGTTCTTC
D: TRBD2
V: TRBV4-3
size: .
J: TRBJ2-1

CDR3: CASSNLGTTEAFF
DNA: TGTGCCAGCAGCAATTTGGGCACCACTGAAGCTTTCTTT
D: .
V: TRBV7-2
size: .
J: TRBJ1-1

CDR3: CASSERTGTGEKLFF
DNA: TGCGCCAGCAGTGAGCGGACCGGGACAGGTGAAAAACTGTTTTTT
D: TRBD1
V: TRBV10-1
size: .
J: TRBJ1-4

CDR3: CASRSPGLADYNEQFF
DNA: TGTGCCAGCAGATCGCCGGGACTAGCGGATTACAATGAGCAGTTCTTC
D: TRBD2
V: TRBV11-2
size: .
J: TRBJ2-1

CDR3: CAWSVQVNTEAFF
DNA: TGTGCCTGGAGTGTACAGGTAAACACTGAAGCTTTCTTT
D: .
V: TRBV30
size: few
J: TRBJ1-1

CDR3: CASNKGQPYNEQFF
DNA: TGTGCCAGCAATAAAGGACAGCCCTACAATGAGCAGTTCTTC
D: .
V: TRBV27
size: .
J: TRBJ2-1

CDR3: CASSQSRKSSGNTIYF
DNA: TGTGCCAGCAGCCAATCGAGAAAGAGCTCTGGAAACACCATATATTTT
D: .
V: TRBV16
size: .
J: TRBJ1-3

CDR3: CASSQVRHRELFF
DNA: TGTGCCAGCAGCCAAGTCAGACACCGGGAGCTGTTTTTT
D: .
V: TRBV14
size: .
J: TRBJ2-2

CDR3: CAWSASGTGGRQPQHF
DNA: TGTGCCTGGAGTGCTTCCGGGACAGGGGGCAGGCAGCCCCAGCATTTT
D: TRBD1
V: TRBV30
size: .
J: TRBJ1-5